This T cell receptor (beta chain) was sequenced during a study of T cells in Graves' hyperthyroidism and ophthalmopathy. RNA transcripts served as the template for amplifying TCR beta CDR3 regions. HTBI primers were used for first-round RT-PCR of the TCR CDR3. TCRdb called the multiplex PCR reads again in MiXCR, with one record for every CDR3 protein. This table has 500,000 to 650,000 distinct CDR3 sequences, roughly 14% appearing once. From germline, CDR1 is SQVTM and CDR2 ANQGSEA. V dropped 7 bases and J dropped 5; count of bases not matched to a gene: 8. This CDR3 is built from 14 residues. This clonotype came up a few times.

The clonotype comes from a woman aged 45-59 years with Graves' ophthalmopathy. The chain uses TRBV29-1 and TRBJ2-5; 12 bases align to TRBD2. What was sequenced was blood. This CDR3 reads CSAGPTSGSETQYF. CDR3 DNA sequence: TGCAGCGCAGGACCGACTAGCGGGAGTGAGACCCAGTACTTC.